This TCR beta chain was found in a study of blood T cell repertoires in COVID-19. V lost 5 bases and J 3 bases, leaving 8 bases between the germline ends. The germline gives CDR1 SGHVS, CDR2 FNYEAQ. The CDR3 length is 12 residues. In the source study's methods: For nucleated cells, counts were estimated from reference gene primer amplification. TCRdb's table, derived via immunoSEQ multiplex PCR, lists solely in-frame clones and lacks some. That table furnishes V, J and clone size, whereas the DNA furnished D and trimming. The table has about 42,000 clones, 70% to 90% seen once. J is TRBJ2-7 and V is TRBV7-6; TRBD1 might be the D (5 bases). The sequence derives from a human donor in a cohort sampled during active COVID-19. Sequences were obtained from peripheral blood. The CDR3 nucleotides are TGTGCCAGCAGCCGGCAGGGCTACGAGCAGTACTTC. As protein: CASSRQGYEQYF.